Listed below are T cell receptor beta chains from one sample, sequenced in a study of CD8+CD57+ T cells in acquired aplastic anemia. A single record per CDR3 protein comes from TCRdb applying MiXCR to the reads. The sample lists about 260,000 distinct CDR3 sequences; around 82% were seen once. The sequenced sample was sorted CD4+, CD8+, or CD8+CD57+ T cells (not recorded which) from PBMCs. The receptors come from a human donor with aplastic anemia. Each CDR3 is given with its conserved first and last residue. D genes are given only for firm matches. Size is omitted from some rows. Given values are once, few, many or a class for expanded clones.

D	size	J	length	V	DNA	CDR3
TRBD1	NA	TRBJ1-2	15	TRBV9	TGTGCCAGCAGCGCCCAGATGGGACAGTTCTATGGCTACACCTTC	CASSAQMGQFYGYTF
TRBD2	NA	TRBJ2-6	16	TRBV9	TGTGCCAGCAGCTTAGCGGGTAGCTGCACAGCCAACCTCCTGACTTTC	CASSLAGSCTANLLTF
TRBD2	few	TRBJ2-5	18	TRBV20-1	TGCAGTGCTAGAGATTCACGGACTAGCGGGCTTATACAAGAGACCCAGTACTTC	CSARDSRTSGLIQETQYF
NA	NA	TRBJ1-2	11	TRBV9	TGTGCCAGCAGCGCCTGGGATGGCTACACCTTC	CASSAWDGYTF
NA	NA	TRBJ2-3	13	TRBV5-1	TGCGCCAGCAGCTTGGTTCCGGGTAACACGCAGTATTTT	CASSLVPGNTQYF
NA	NA	TRBJ1-1	13	TRBV29-1	TGCAGCGTTGGTGGACAGTTGAACACTGAAGCTTTCTTT	CSVGGQLNTEAFF
NA	once	TRBJ2-7	14	TRBV7-9	TGTGCCAGCAGCTTAGCGGGACGCTACGGGGCCAACGTCTTC	CASSLAGRYGANVF
NA	NA	TRBJ2-6	17	TRBV7-9	TGTGCCAGCAGCTTAGGGGGTAGCTACGGGGCCAACATCGTCCTGACTTTC	CASSLGGSYGANIVLTF
NA	NA	TRBJ1-2	13	TRBV5-4	TGTGCCAGCAGCTTGGAAGGCTTAGGGGGCTACACCTTC	CASSLEGLGGYTF
NA	once	TRBJ2-7	14	TRBV15	TGTGCCACCAACTTCACAGGTGAGGAAGACAACCAGTACTTC	CATNFTGEEDNQYF
NA	NA	TRBJ1-6	15	TRBV6-6	TGTGCCAGCAGTTACTCGAAGGCCGGGAATTCACCCCTCCACTTT	CASSYSKAGNSPLHF
NA	NA	TRBJ1-1	15	TRBV7-2	TGTGCCAGCAGCTTAGCTCTGGGTGGCAACACGCAAGATTTCTTT	CASSLALGGNTQDFF
NA	NA	TRBJ1-6	14	TRBV2	TGTGCCAGCAGCCAAGAGGCGGACGCGGCCACCCAACACTTT	CASSQEADAATQHF
NA	NA	TRBJ1-5	12	TRBV12-3/TRBV12-4	TGTGCCAGCAGGTCCTGGAATCAGCCCCAGCATTTT	CASRSWNQPQHF
NA	NA	TRBJ2-1	15	TRBV7-9	TGTGCCAGCAGCTTAGCTACGGGGAACTATGGCTACACGTTCTTC	CASSLATGNYGYTFF
NA	once	TRBJ2-5	14	TRBV7-3	TGTGCCACCACAAGAGACGCCAGCCACGTGACACAGTACTTC	CATTRDASHVTQYF
NA	NA	TRBJ2-7	13	TRBV2	TGTGCCAGCAGAACGGTAAGGAACTACGAGCAGTACTTC	CASRTVRNYEQYF
NA	NA	TRBJ2-5	14	TRBV9	TGTGCCAGCAGCGTAGACGGACAGAGAGAGACCCAGTACTTC	CASSVDGQRETQYF
NA	once	TRBJ2-1	14	TRBV6-1	TGTGCCAGCAACTCGGCAGGGGGGGACAGGGAGCAGTTCTTC	CASNSAGGDREQFF
TRBD1	NA	TRBJ1-1	16	TRBV7-9	TGTGCCAGCAGCACGGACAGGGGGCCCCTAAACACTGAAGCTTTCTTT	CASSTDRGPLNTEAFF
NA	NA	TRBJ2-5	14	TRBV15	TGTGCCACCAGCAGAGGCACAGTACAAGAGACCCAGTACTTC	CATSRGTVQETQYF
NA	NA	TRBJ2-3	14	TRBV7-2	TGTGCCAGCAGTTCGGCCTTGGAAGAGACCCAGTACTTCTTT	CASSSALEETQYFF
TRBD1	NA	TRBJ2-3	17	TRBV9	TGTGCCAGCAGCGCGCACAGGGGGCACGCCAGCACAGATACGCAGTATTTT	CASSAHRGHASTDTQYF
NA	NA	TRBJ2-3	14	TRBV5-5	TGTGCCAGCAGCTGGTTGGAGGGTCCCGATACGCAGTATTTT	CASSWLEGPDTQYF
NA	NA	TRBJ1-3	13	TRBV25-1	TGTGCCAGCAGATCGCAGAATGGAAACACCATATATTTT	CASRSQNGNTIYF
NA	NA	TRBJ1-5	16	TRBV6-1	TGTGCCAGCAAGGCCACGCTGGGATCAAGCAATCAGCCCCAGCATTTT	CASKATLGSSNQPQHF
TRBD2	NA	TRBJ2-1	15	TRBV11-1	TGTGCCAGCAGCTTAGGGAGCGGGAAGGGTGGGGAGCAGTTCTTC	CASSLGSGKGGEQFF
TRBD2	NA	TRBJ2-1	14	TRBV5-5	TGTGCCAGCAGCGTCTCCCGGGGGGGAGGTGAGCAGTTCTTC	CASSVSRGGGEQFF
TRBD1	NA	TRBJ2-1	14	TRBV7-2	TGTGCCAGCAGGCCAGGGGGCGCAGCAGGAAGTCTGTCCTTC	CASRPGGAAGSLSF
NA	NA	TRBJ2-5	13	TRBV7-3	TGTGCCAGCAGTTTCCCAGGGCAAGCGACCAAGTACTTC	CASSFPGQATKYF
NA	NA	TRBJ2-1	15	TRBV6-1	TGTGCCAGCAGTGAAGAAGCGGGCTCCTACAATGAGCAGTTCTTC	CASSEEAGSYNEQFF
NA	once	TRBJ1-1	14	TRBV7-9	TGTGCCAGCAGCTTAGGGGGGAACGTCGCTAGAGCTTTCTTT	CASSLGGNVARAFF
NA	NA	TRBJ1-2	15	TRBV9	TGTGCCAGCAGCTTGTGGCGACAAGAGAGCTGTGACTACACCTTC	CASSLWRQESCDYTF
NA	NA	TRBJ2-3	16	TRBV9	TGTGCCAGCAGCGTGGGGGGGCGGGGGCCCTCGCATACGCAGTATTTT	CASSVGGRGPSHTQYF
NA	NA	TRBJ2-7	14	TRBV5-6	TGTGCCAGCAGCTTGGAGGGGGGGGGCAACGAGCAGTACTTC	CASSLEGGGNEQYF
NA	NA	TRBJ2-7	14	TRBV10-3	TGTGCCATCAGTGCGTTGGAAGGGGGGTTCGAGCAGTACTTC	CAISALEGGFEQYF
NA	NA	TRBJ1-3	17	TRBV7-3	TGTGCCAGCAGCTTATGGGGCAGGGCTTCCTCTGGAAACACCATATATTTT	CASSLWGRASSGNTIYF
TRBD2	NA	TRBJ2-3	14	TRBV20-1	TGCAGTGCTACTGACGGGAGGGCAATAGATACGCAGTATTTT	CSATDGRAIDTQYF
NA	NA	TRBJ2-5	13	TRBV2	TGTGCCAGCGGGCGAGCCGCCGGGGAGACGCAGTACTTC	CASGRAAGETQYF
TRBD1	NA	TRBJ2-7	14	TRBV20-1	TGCAGTGCTAGATTACCGGGACAGGGAGTAGGGCAGTACTTC	CSARLPGQGVGQYF
NA	NA	TRBJ1-1	15	TRBV7-6	TGTGCCAGCAGCTTTGTAACGGGGGGAGGCTACAAAGCTTTCTTT	CASSFVTGGGYKAFF
NA	NA	TRBJ1-6	16	TRBV9	TGTGCCAGCAGTGTAGCACTGGCGGACACAGATACACCCCTCCACTTT	CASSVALADTDTPLHF
NA	NA	TRBJ1-1	14	TRBV7-8	TGTGCCAGCGTAATTGGTCCAGACTGGACTGCCCTTTTCTTT	CASVIGPDWTALFF
NA	NA	TRBJ1-2	15	TRBV7-3	TGTGCCAGCAGGGACACCGGGACTGGGAACGATGGCTACACCTTC	CASRDTGTGNDGYTF
TRBD2	NA	TRBJ2-5	15	TRBV11-2	TGTGCCAGCAGCCCTGGGACTAGCGCTCAAGAGACCCAGTACTTC	CASSPGTSAQETQYF
NA	once	TRBJ2-1	15	TRBV9	TGTGCCAGCAGCGAAGGCACAGGGCAATATAGCAATCAGTTCTTC	CASSEGTGQYSNQFF
NA	few	TRBJ1-6	16	TRBV15	TGTGCCACCAGCACAGATAACACAGGACATTATTCACCCCTCCACTTT	CATSTDNTGHYSPLHF
NA	NA	TRBJ2-5	15	TRBV5-4	TGTGCCAGCAGCTTTACTAGCGCAGGGGACGAGACCCAGTACTTC	CASSFTSAGDETQYF
NA	NA	TRBJ2-6	16	TRBV9	TGTGCCAGCAGCGTAGAGGGTAGCTCTAACTATAACGTCCTGACTTTC	CASSVEGSSNYNVLTF
NA	once	TRBJ1-1	15	TRBV7-9	TGCGCCAGCAGCCTAGCCCGGGACTGCCCCTACGAGCAGTTCTTT	CASSLARDCPYEQFF
NA	NA	TRBJ1-1	17	TRBV7-9	TGTGCCAGCAGCTTAGCGCAATTGACCTCCGGGGAGCTGGAAGCTTTCTTT	CASSLAQLTSGELEAFF
NA	NA	TRBJ2-2	15	TRBV2	TGTGCCAGCAGTGACAGGGGGGTGGTCTCCGGGGAGCTGTTTTTT	CASSDRGVVSGELFF
NA	once	TRBJ1-6	14	TRBV7-6	TGTGCCAGCAGCTTAGCTGACGACACGGGCTCCTACAGATTT	CASSLADDTGSYRF
NA	NA	TRBJ2-2	12	TRBV9	TGTGCCAGCGGAGTAGCCGGGAACATTCTGTTCTTC	CASGVAGNILFF
TRBD1	NA	TRBJ1-6	16	TRBV11-2	TGTGCCAGCAGCTTAGGTGTGGACAGGGATAATTCACCCCTCCACTTT	CASSLGVDRDNSPLHF
NA	NA	TRBJ1-1	13	TRBV15	TGTGCCACCAGCAGGAGGTCGAACACTGAAGCTTTCTTT	CATSRRSNTEAFF